This T cell receptor (beta chain) appears in the sequencing data of a study of cytomegalovirus exposure and HLA in healthy donors. The CDR3 is 14 residues long. CDR1 is MNHEY, CDR2 SVGAGI, per germline. Losses at the gene ends were 2 bases for V and 4 bases for J; bases not matched to a gene: 5. Regarding this clone: What it recognizes is unknown.

Study-level results: Later analysis revealed greater clonal expansion in HLA-associated TCR beta chains than in equally common others.

Each donor was healthy, and each was a bone marrow donor. The PCR made use of 60 Vbeta and 13 Jbeta primers. The assay was immunoSEQ multiplex PCR, and TCRdb's table has in-frame clones only and misses some. The table records about 130,000 clones, 80% to 85% of them present only once. The chain is built from TRBV6-5 and TRBJ2-7; 7 nucleotides match TRBD2. Input material: PBMCs. The source is a woman aged 50 to 60 in good health and CMV-seropositive. As DNA, the CDR3 is TGTGCCAGCAGTTACAGCGGGGAGGGATACGAGCAGTACTTC. This encodes CASSYSGEGYEQYF.